One sample yielded the 16 T cell receptor beta chains listed below, sequenced in a study of blood T cells in healthy people across ages. Alongside a J-beta primer mix, a sample-barcoded 5' primer served in a second PCR lasting roughly 7 to 12 cycles. TCRdb ran MiXCR on the 5' RACE reads and lists one entry per CDR3 protein. The profile shows about 670,000 distinct CDR3 sequences, 40% to 45% of them singletons. Material for sequencing was blood. The receptors stem from an elderly man in good health.

With respect to this clonotype: An end of the junction does not agree with germline; a read error may underlie this. The chain uses TRBV7-2 and TRBJ2-5; 8 positions match TRBD1. This CDR3 comprises 16 residues. CDR1 is SGHTA and CDR2 is FQGNSA in the germline V gene. The CDR3 here is CACSARTAGGWETQYF. In nucleotides, the CDR3 is TGTGCCTGCAGCGCCCGGACCGCAGGGGGCTGGGAGACCCAGTACTTC.

This chain joins TRBV21-1 and TRBJ2-5; the table's TRBD1 call for D was not verified on the DNA. TRBV21-1 is labeled a pseudogene. The CDR3 loop spans 17 amino acids. The DNA for the CDR3 is TGTGCCAGCAATCCTTGTGGGACAGGGGGAGTTCGAGAGACCCAGTACTTC. Protein sequence: CASNPCGTGGVRETQYF.

The rearrangement uses TRBV20-1 and TRBJ2-1; 8 bases are shared with TRBD1. The CDR3 spans 15 residues. Per germline, CDR1 DFQATT and CDR2 SNEGSKA (reference sequence). The junction had 17 bases not matched to a gene; V was cut back by 6 bases and J by 10 bases. CDR3 sequence (DNA): TGCAGTGCCCCACACCTTGGGGGACAGGCCTACGAGCAGTTCTTC. This gives the protein CSAPHLGGQAYEQFF.

This clonotype was counted many times. The junction does not match germline at one end; this may be a read error. The V and J genes are TRBV5-1 and TRBJ1-2; the match to TRBD1 covers 7 bases. The CDR3 sequence is 13 residues long. The germline V gene encodes CDR1 SGHRS and CDR2 YFSETQ. The CDR3 nucleotides read TGTGCCAGCAGCCTCGACAGGGCCTATGGCTACACCTTC. This translates into CASSLDRAYGYTF.

The rearrangement uses TRBV20-1 and TRBJ2-7; 7 bases are a match to TRBD2. Near its end, the DNA agrees better with TRBJ2-5, so the J call may be wrong. Germline values: CDR1 DFQATT, CDR2 SNEGSKA (reference sequence). The CDR3 sequence is 15 residues long. The CDR3 sequence: CSAIRLAAPLGTQYF. The CDR3 bases are TGCAGTGCTATTCGGCTAGCGGCCCCATTAGGGACCCAGTACTTC.

This clonotype was detected a few times. The V call is TRBV24-1, the J call TRBJ2-3; D not resolved. V gave up 10 bases and J gave up 2 bases, with 6 bases separating them. Germline V lookup: CDR1 KGHDR, CDR2 SFDVKD. This CDR3 has 11 residues. The CDR3 region is CATSATDTQYF. The CDR3 bases are TGTGCCACATCAGCCACAGATACGCAGTATTTT.

V is TRBV2 and J is TRBJ1-2; 7 nucleotides align to TRBD1. With V trimmed by 6 bases and J by 7 bases, 8 bases remained unmatched. The CDR3 has 13 amino acids. From germline, CDR1 is SNHLY and CDR2 FYNNEI. The CDR3 DNA is TGTGCCAGCAGACCGGGACAGATGGTTGGCTACACCTTC. Translated: CASRPGQMVGYTF. The whole variable domain, remainder taken from reference TRBV2 and TRBJ1-2, is EPEVTQTPSHQVTQMGQEVILRCVPISNHLYFYWYRQILGQKVEFLVSFYNNEISEKSEIFDDQFSVERPDGSNFTLKIRSTKLEDSAMYFCASRPGQMVGYTFGSGTRLTVV.

The chain couples TRBV9 to TRBJ2-6; 10 bases match TRBD1. There are 18 residues in the CDR3. Germline V gene lookup returns CDR1 SGDLS and CDR2 YYNGEE. With V trimmed by 4 bases and J by 2 bases, 9 bases remained unmatched. In DNA, the CDR3 is TGTGCCAGCAGCAGTTTGGGACAGGGGATCCCTGGGGCCAACGTCCTGACTTTC. Protein product: CASSSLGQGIPGANVLTF.

Only a few counts were recorded for this clonotype. This chain joins TRBV9 and TRBJ2-5, with D perhaps TRBD1 or TRBD2 (5 bases each). Germline V gene sequence: CDR1 SGDLS, CDR2 YYNGEE. Trimming removed 0 bases from V and 2 bases from J, with 14 bases in between. CDR3 length: 16 residues. The CDR3 DNA reads as TGTGCCAGCAGCGTAGATAGTGGGGGAATACAAGAGACCCAGTACTTC. Translating gives CASSVDSGGIQETQYF.

J is TRBJ1-1 and V is TRBV7-9; 11 nucleotides line up with TRBD1. Germline V CDR1 and CDR2: SEHNR, FQNEAQ (reference sequence). Germline trimming cut 1 base from V and 2 bases from J; bases unmatched to any gene: 3. This CDR3 has 16 amino acids. The CDR3 is CASSLGTGGPNTEAFF. The CDR3 DNA reads as TGTGCCAGCAGCTTAGGGACAGGGGGCCCTAACACTGAAGCTTTCTTT.

The chain links TRBV28 to TRBJ2-7; D call uncertain. CDR1 is MDHEN and CDR2 is SYDVKM in the germline V gene. The CDR3 runs to 12 residues. The V end lost 5 bases, the J end lost 7 bases, and 12 bases lay between the germline ends. The chain's CDR3 is CASSPPFLEQYF. The CDR3 nucleotides are TGTGCCAGCAGTCCTCCTTTCTTGGAGCAGTACTTC.

This chain connects TRBV7-2 to TRBJ2-1, with 8 bases lining up with TRBD2. After removal of 5 bases from V and 7 bases from J, the junction contained 7 bases not matched to a gene. Per the germline V gene, CDR1 is SGHTA and CDR2 is FQGNSA. The CDR3 runs 14 residues. DNA of the CDR3: TGTGCCAGCAGCGCCAGCGGGAGTATTAATGAGCAGTTCTTC. Translating gives CASSASGSINEQFF. The complete variable domain, with remaining parts taken from reference TRBV7-2 and TRBJ2-1, reads GAGVSQSPSNKVTEKGKDVELRCDPISGHTALYWYRQSLGQGLEFLIYFQGNSAPDKSGLPSDRFSAERTGGSVSTLTIQRTQQEDSAVYLCASSASGSINEQFFGPGTRLTVL.

The rearrangement uses TRBV10-3 and TRBJ2-1; D assignment may be TRBD1 or TRBD2 (6 bases each). The CDR3 loop spans 15 amino acids. Germline-derived CDR1 and CDR2 are ENHRY and SYGVKD. Trimming removed 2 bases at V and 7 bases at J, with 15 bases between. The CDR3 sequence: CAISEGTGRDNEQFF. In DNA, the CDR3 is TGTGCCATCAGTGAGGGAACAGGGCGGGATAATGAGCAGTTCTTC.

This clonotype was picked up many times. The V and J genes are TRBV4-2 and TRBJ2-3, with D possibly being TRBD1 or TRBD2 (5 bases each). V dropped 0 bases and J dropped 14 bases, with 27 bases sitting between them. CDR3 size: 17 residues. From germline, CDR1 is LGHNA and CDR2 YNFKEQ. CDR3 sequence reads: CASSQEEVGTPSQLLYF. The CDR3 nucleotides are TGTGCCAGCAGCCAAGAGGAAGTCGGGACGCCCAGCCAACTCCTGTATTTT.

The V and J genes are TRBV4-1 and TRBJ2-5; D unclear. From germline, CDR1 is MGHRA and CDR2 YSYEKL. V was trimmed by 1 base and J by 2 bases, leaving 17 bases between them. This CDR3 has 17 amino acids. CDR3 nucleotides: TGCGCCAGCAGCCAAGCGTTTGGAGCGATGGGGCAAGAGACCCAGTACTTC. Residues: CASSQAFGAMGQETQYF.

The CDR3 sequence: CASSQGDIGSGSGEKETQYF. In nucleotides, the CDR3 is TGTGCCAGCAGCCAAGGGGACATTGGGAGCGGTAGCGGTGAAAAAGAGACCCAGTACTTC. The chain is built from TRBV3-1 and TRBJ2-5, with D perhaps given as TRBD1 or TRBD2 (6 bases each). The CDR3 has 20 residues. Germline assignment: CDR1 LGHDT and CDR2 YNNKEL (reference sequence). V dropped 1 base and J dropped 3 bases, with 27 bases sitting between them.